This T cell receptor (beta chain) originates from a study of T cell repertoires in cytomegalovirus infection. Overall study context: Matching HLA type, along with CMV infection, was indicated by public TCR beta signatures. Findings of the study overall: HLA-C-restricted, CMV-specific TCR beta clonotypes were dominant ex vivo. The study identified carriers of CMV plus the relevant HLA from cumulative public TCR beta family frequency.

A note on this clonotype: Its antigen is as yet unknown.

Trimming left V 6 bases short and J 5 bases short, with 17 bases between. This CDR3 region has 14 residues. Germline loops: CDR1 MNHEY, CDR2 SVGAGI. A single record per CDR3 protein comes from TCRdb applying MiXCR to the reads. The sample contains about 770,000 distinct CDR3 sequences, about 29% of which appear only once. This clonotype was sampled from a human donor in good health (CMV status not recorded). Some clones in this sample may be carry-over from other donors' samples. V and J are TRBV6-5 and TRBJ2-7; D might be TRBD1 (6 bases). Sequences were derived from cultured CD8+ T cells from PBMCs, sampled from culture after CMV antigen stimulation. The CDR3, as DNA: TGTGCCAGCAGAAGTGACAGGTTTGGGGACGAGCAGTACGTC. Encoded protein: CASRSDRFGDEQYV.